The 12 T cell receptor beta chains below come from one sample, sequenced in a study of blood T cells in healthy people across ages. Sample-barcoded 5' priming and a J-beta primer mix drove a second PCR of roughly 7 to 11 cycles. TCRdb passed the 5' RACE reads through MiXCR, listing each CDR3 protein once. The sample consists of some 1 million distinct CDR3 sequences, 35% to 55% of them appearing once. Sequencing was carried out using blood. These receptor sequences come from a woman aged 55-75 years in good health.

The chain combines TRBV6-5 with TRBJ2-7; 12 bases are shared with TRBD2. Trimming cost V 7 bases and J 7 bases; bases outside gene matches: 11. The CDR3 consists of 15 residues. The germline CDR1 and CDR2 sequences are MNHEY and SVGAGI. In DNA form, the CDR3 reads TGTGCCAGCACCCAGACTAGCGGGAGACACAATGAGCAGTACTTC. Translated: CASTQTSGRHNEQYF.

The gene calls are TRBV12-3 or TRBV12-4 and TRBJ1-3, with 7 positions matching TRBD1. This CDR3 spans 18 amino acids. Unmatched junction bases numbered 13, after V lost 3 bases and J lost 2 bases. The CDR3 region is CASSFVAGGLNPGNTIYF. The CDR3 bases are TGTGCCAGCAGTTTTGTGGCAGGGGGTCTTAATCCTGGAAACACCATATATTTT.

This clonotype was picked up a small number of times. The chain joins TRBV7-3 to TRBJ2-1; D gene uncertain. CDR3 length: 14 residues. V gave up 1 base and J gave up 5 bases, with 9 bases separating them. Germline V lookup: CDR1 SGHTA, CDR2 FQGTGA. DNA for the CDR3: TGTGCCAGCAGCTTAAGGCCTAACGACAATGAGCAGTTCTTC. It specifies CASSLRPNDNEQFF.

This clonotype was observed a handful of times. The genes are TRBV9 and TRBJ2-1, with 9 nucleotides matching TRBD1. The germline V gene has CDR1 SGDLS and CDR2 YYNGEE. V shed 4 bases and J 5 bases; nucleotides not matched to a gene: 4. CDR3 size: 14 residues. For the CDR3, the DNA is TGTGCCAGCAGCCCGCGGACAGGGGACAATGAGCAGTTCTTC. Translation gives CASSPRTGDNEQFF.

The DNA for the CDR3 is TGCAGTGCCAAGAATGCCTACGAGCAGTACTTC. Translating gives CSAKNAYEQYF. The chain employs TRBV20-1 and TRBJ2-7, with D unresolved. Trimming pared 6 bases from V and 2 bases from J, leaving 8 bases between. Germline V gene lookup returns CDR1 DFQATT and CDR2 SNEGSKA (reference sequence). This CDR3 is 11 amino acids long.

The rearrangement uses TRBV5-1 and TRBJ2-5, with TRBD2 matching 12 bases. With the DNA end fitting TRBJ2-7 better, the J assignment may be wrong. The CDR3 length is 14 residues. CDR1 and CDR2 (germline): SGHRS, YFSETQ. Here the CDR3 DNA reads TGCGCCAGCGGTTTAGGACTAGCGGGAACCGAGCAGTACTTC. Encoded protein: CASGLGLAGTEQYF.

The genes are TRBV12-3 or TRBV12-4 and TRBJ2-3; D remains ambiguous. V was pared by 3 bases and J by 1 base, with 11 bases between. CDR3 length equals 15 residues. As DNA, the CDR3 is TGTGCCAGCAGTTTTCGTCCTGGGGGCACAGATACGCAGTATTTT. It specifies CASSFRPGGTDTQYF.

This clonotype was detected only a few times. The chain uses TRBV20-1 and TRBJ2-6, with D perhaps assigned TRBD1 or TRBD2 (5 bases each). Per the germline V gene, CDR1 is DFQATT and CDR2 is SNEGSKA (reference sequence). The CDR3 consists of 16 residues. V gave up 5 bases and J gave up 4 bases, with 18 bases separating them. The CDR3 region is CSAPGSRVGGANVLTF. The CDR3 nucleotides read TGCAGTGCTCCGGGGTCCAGGGTCGGAGGGGCCAACGTCCTGACTTTC.

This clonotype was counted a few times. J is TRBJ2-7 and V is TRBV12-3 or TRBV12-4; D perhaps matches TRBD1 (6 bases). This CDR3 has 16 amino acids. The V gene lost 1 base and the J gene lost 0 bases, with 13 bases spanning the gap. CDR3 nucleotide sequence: TGTGCCAGCAGTTTAGAAGGGACGGACAGCTCCTACGAGCAGTACTTC. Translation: CASSLEGTDSSYEQYF.

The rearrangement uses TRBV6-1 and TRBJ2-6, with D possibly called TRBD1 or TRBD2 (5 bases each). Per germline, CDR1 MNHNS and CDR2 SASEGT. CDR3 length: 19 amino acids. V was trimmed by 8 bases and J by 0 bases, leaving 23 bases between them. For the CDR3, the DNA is TGTGCCAGCTTCCCAGTGTGGGGGAAGGGGACCTCTGGGGCCAACGTCCTGACTTTC. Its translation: CASFPVWGKGTSGANVLTF.

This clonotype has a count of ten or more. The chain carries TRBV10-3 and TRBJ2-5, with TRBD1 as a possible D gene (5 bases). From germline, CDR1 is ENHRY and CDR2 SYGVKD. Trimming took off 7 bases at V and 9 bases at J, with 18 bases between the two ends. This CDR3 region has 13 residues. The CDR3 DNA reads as TGTGCCATCAAGGCAGGGAACTTACAGTCCCAGTACTTC. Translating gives CAIKAGNLQSQYF.

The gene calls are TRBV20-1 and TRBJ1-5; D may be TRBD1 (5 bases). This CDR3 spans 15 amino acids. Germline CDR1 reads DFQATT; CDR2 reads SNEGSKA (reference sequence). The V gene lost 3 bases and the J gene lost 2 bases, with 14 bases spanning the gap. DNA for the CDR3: TGCAGTGCTAGCGGTAACAGGATGGGCAATCAGCCCCAGCATTTT. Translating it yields CSASGNRMGNQPQHF.